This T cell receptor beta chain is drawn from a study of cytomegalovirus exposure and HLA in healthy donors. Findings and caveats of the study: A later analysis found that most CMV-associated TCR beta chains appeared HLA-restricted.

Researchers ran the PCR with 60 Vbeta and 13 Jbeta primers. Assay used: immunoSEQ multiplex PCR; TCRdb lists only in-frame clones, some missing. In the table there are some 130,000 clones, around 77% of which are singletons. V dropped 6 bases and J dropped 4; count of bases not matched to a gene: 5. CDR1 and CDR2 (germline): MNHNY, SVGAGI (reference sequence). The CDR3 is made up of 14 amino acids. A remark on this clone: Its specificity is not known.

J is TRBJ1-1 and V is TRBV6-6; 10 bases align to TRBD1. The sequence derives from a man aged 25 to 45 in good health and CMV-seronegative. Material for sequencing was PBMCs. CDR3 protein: CASSRTGGGTEAFF. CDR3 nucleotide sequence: TGTGCCAGCAGCCGGACAGGGGGTGGCACTGAAGCTTTCTTT.